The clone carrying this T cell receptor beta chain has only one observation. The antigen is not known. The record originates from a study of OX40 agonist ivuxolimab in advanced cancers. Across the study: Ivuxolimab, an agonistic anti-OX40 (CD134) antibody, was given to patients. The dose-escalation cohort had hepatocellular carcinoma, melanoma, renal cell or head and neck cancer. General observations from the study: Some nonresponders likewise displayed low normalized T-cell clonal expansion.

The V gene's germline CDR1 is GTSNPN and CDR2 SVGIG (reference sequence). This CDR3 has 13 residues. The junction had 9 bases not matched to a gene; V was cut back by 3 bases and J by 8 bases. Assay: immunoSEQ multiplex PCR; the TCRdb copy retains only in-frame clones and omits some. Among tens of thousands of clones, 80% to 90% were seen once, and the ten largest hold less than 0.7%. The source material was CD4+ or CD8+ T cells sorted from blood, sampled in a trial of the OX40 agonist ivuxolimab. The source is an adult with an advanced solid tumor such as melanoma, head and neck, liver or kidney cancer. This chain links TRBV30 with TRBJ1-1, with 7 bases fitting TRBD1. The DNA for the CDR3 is TGTGCCTGGAGGAAGATCCGGGACAGCGAAGCTTTCTTT. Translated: CAWRKIRDSEAFF.